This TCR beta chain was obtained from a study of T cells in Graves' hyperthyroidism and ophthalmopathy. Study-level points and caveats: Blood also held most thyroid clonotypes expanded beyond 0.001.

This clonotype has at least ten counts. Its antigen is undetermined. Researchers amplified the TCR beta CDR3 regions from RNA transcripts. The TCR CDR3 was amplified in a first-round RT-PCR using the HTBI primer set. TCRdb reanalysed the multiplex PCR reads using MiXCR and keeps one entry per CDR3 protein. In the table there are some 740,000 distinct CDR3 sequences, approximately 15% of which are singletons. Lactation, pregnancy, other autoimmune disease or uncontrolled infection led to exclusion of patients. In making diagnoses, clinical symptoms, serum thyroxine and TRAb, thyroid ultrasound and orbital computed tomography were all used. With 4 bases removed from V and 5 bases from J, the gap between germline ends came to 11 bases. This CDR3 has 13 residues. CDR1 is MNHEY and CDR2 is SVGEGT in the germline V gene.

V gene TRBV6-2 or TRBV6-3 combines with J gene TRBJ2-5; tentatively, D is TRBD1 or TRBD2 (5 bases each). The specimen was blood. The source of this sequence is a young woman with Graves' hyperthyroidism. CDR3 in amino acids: CASSSPGAETQYF. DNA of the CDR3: TGTGCCAGCAGTTCCCCCGGGGCTGAGACCCAGTACTTC.